This T cell receptor (beta chain) came from a study of blood T cell repertoires in COVID-19. Study overall: PBMCs, B-cell-depleted T cells, or T cells were the source of the cDNA or gDNA that made up the material.

Profiling relied on immunoSEQ multiplex PCR, and the TCRdb table lists in-frame clones only, not all of them. Seen here are over 90,000 clones, around 90% observed once, and the top ten hold around 3%. The sample comprised peripheral blood. The TCR sequence derives from a man aged 45-65 years with active or convalescent COVID-19.

The CDR3 reads CASSSLPQGSNEQFF. The CDR3 nucleotides read TGTGCCAGCAGCTCGTTGCCTCAGGGGAGCAATGAGCAGTTCTTC. This chain links TRBV7-9 with TRBJ2-1, with D perhaps matching TRBD1 (6 bases). This CDR3 region has 15 residues. With 4 bases removed from V and 6 bases from J, the gap between germline ends came to 16 bases. Germline CDR1 is SEHNR and CDR2 is FQNEAQ (reference sequence).